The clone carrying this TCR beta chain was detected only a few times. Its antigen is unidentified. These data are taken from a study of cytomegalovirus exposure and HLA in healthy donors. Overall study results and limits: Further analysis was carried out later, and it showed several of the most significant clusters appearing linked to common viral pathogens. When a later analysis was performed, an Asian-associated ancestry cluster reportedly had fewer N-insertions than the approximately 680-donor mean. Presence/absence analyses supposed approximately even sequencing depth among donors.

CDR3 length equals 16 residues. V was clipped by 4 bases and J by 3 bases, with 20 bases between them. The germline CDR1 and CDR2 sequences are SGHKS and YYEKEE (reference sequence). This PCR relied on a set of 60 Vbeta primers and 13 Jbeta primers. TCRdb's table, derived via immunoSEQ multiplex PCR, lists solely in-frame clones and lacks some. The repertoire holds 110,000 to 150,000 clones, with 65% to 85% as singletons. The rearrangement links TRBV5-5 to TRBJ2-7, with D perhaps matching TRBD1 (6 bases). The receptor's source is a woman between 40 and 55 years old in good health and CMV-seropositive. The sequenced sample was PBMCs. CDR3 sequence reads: CASSRSRQGNSYEQYF. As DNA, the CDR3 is TGTGCCAGCAGCCGAAGCCGGCAGGGGAATAGCTACGAGCAGTACTTC.